Listed below are T cell receptor beta chains from one sample, sequenced in a study of T cell changes during pregnancy in multiple sclerosis. Assay: immunoSEQ multiplex PCR; the TCRdb copy retains only in-frame clones and omits some. The sample lists under 65,000 clones; over 85% were seen once. The material sequenced was peripheral blood, taken in the second trimester of pregnancy. Source of these receptors: a female donor with multiple sclerosis, enrolled in a pregnancy study. CDR3s include the opening cysteine and the closing phenylalanine or tryptophan. Fields, in order: V gene, J gene, D gene, clone size, CDR3 protein, CDR3 DNA. D genes are given only for firm matches. Clone size is given for some rows only: seen once, a few or many times, or a class if the clone is expanded.

TRBV4-2	TRBJ2-7	TRBD1	NA	CASSQGTGVGEQYF	TGTGCCAGCAGCCAAGGGACAGGGGTGGGCGAGCAGTACTTC
TRBV11-2	TRBJ1-1	NA	once	CASSLPRGHYTEAFF	TGTGCCAGCAGCCTCCCCCGCGGGCATTACACTGAAGCTTTCTTT
TRBV18	TRBJ2-7	NA	NA	CASSPQAYEQYF	TGTGCCAGCTCACCTCAGGCCTACGAGCAGTACTTC
TRBV7-3	TRBJ2-2	TRBD2	NA	CASSSLSGATGELFF	TGTGCCAGCAGCTCGCTTAGCGGGGCCACCGGGGAGCTGTTTTTT
TRBV6-5	TRBJ2-7	NA	once	CASSYSGIGLYEQYF	TGTGCCAGCAGTTACTCCGGGATTGGGCTCTACGAGCAGTACTTC
TRBV5-1	TRBJ2-3	NA	NA	CASSLGTGRTDTQYF	TGCGCCAGCAGCTTGGGTACAGGGCGCACAGATACGCAGTATTTT
TRBV5-1	TRBJ1-2	TRBD1	NA	CATKRQGPLYGYTF	TGCGCCACCAAGCGACAGGGGCCCCTCTATGGCTACACCTTC
TRBV28	TRBJ1-2	NA	few	CASSTRTTNYGYTF	TGTGCCAGCAGTACCCGGACAACAAACTATGGCTACACCTTC
TRBV4-1	TRBJ2-2	TRBD2	once	CASSPLGSGSTGELFF	TGCGCCAGCAGCCCTCTTGGTAGCGGGAGTACCGGGGAGCTGTTTTTT
TRBV4-1	TRBJ1-1	NA	NA	CASSTEVPNTEAFF	TGCGCCAGCAGCACGGAGGTTCCGAACACTGAAGCTTTCTTT
TRBV11-2	TRBJ1-2	NA	NA	CASSLGNLGQLYGYTF	TGTGCCAGCAGCTTAGGGAATCTCGGACAGCTCTATGGCTACACCTTC
TRBV5-1	TRBJ2-5	TRBD1	NA	CASSRSGTGGQETQYF	TGCGCCAGCAGCCGATCCGGGACAGGGGGACAAGAGACCCAGTACTTC
TRBV30	TRBJ2-1	TRBD2	NA	CAWGLGDYNEQFF	TGTGCCTGGGGACTAGGGGACTACAATGAGCAGTTCTTC
TRBV21-1	TRBJ2-1	NA	NA	CASSPSSYLRNEQFF	TGTGCCAGCAGCCCTTCCTCCTATTTGAGGAATGAGCAGTTCTTC
TRBV9	TRBJ2-2	TRBD1	once	CASSKQGWAYYPNGELFF	TGTGCCAGCAGTAAACAGGGGTGGGCCTACTATCCCAACGGGGAGCTGTTTTTT
TRBV29-1	TRBJ2-1	NA	NA	CSVVASSGFLGEQFF	TGCAGCGTTGTCGCTAGCAGCGGTTTTTTAGGTGAGCAGTTCTTC
TRBV10-1	TRBJ2-1	TRBD1	NA	CASSKAPGQVSDEQFF	TGCGCCAGCAGTAAGGCTCCGGGACAGGTGAGCGATGAGCAGTTCTTC
TRBV18	TRBJ1-3	NA	NA	CASSPRGAVPQGETIYF	TGTGCCAGCTCCCCTAGAGGCGCGGTCCCCCAAGGAGAGACCATATATTTT
TRBV19	TRBJ1-5	NA	once	CASSIIVAGEKPQHF	TGTGCCAGTAGTATAATCGTGGCGGGGGAAAAGCCCCAGCATTTT
TRBV7-2	TRBJ2-7	TRBD2	NA	CASSLYGLASSYEQYF	TGTGCCAGCAGCTTATACGGACTAGCGTCTTCCTACGAGCAGTACTTC
TRBV7-2	TRBJ2-1	TRBD2	NA	CASSLGRESGEQFF	TGTGCCAGCAGCTTAGGGCGGGAGTCAGGTGAGCAGTTCTTC
TRBV5-6	TRBJ1-2	NA	NA	CASSLGAGFVSYGYTF	TGTGCCAGCAGCTTGGGAGCAGGGTTTGTGAGCTATGGCTACACCTTC
TRBV6-1	TRBJ2-3	TRBD2	few	CASSELPTSGRLASFTDTQYF	TGTGCCAGCAGTGAACTGCCTACTAGCGGGAGGCTAGCGTCCTTCACAGATACGCAGTATTTT
TRBV9	TRBJ1-1	TRBD1	NA	CASSPLGGTNTEAFF	TGTGCCAGCAGCCCCTTAGGGGGCACCAACACTGAAGCTTTCTTT
TRBV5-1	TRBJ2-1	TRBD1	NA	CASSLEAAGGSYNEQFF	TGCGCCAGCAGCTTGGAGGCGGCAGGGGGCTCCTACAATGAGCAGTTCTTC
TRBV10-3	TRBJ1-3	NA	NA	CAISEEGLDTIYF	TGTGCCATCAGTGAAGAGGGCTTAGACACCATATATTTT
TRBV6-5	TRBJ1-2	NA	NA	CASSYKVRGAGYTF	TGTGCCAGCAGTTACAAGGTCAGGGGCGCTGGCTACACCTTC
TRBV13	TRBJ1-3	NA	NA	CASSPPESGNTIYF	TGTGCCAGCAGCCCCCCTGAGTCTGGAAACACCATATATTTT
TRBV5-6	TRBJ2-1	NA	NA	CASSLSGLEKFF	TGTGCCAGCAGCTTGTCCGGGTTGGAAAAGTTCTTC
TRBV27	TRBJ2-7	TRBD1	NA	CASRRQGAYEQYF	TGTGCCAGCAGGCGACAGGGCGCCTACGAGCAGTACTTC
TRBV5-6	TRBJ2-1	NA	NA	CASSSIQVYNEQFF	TGTGCCAGCAGCTCGATACAGGTCTACAATGAGCAGTTCTTC
TRBV2	TRBJ2-7	TRBD2	NA	CASRQGLAETYEQYF	TGTGCCAGCCGCCAGGGACTAGCGGAAACCTACGAGCAGTACTTC
TRBV29-1	TRBJ2-7	NA	NA	CSVEPVPHEQYF	TGCAGCGTTGAGCCAGTCCCCCACGAGCAGTACTTC
TRBV19	TRBJ2-2	TRBD2	NA	CASTHLGGRARTGELFF	TGTGCCAGTACTCACTTGGGAGGGAGGGCGAGAACCGGGGAGCTGTTTTTT
TRBV30	TRBJ2-7	NA	NA	CACALTAWRDSYEQYF	TGTGCCTGCGCCCTGACAGCCTGGCGGGACTCCTACGAGCAGTACTTC
TRBV19	TRBJ2-7	TRBD2	NA	CASSVTSGNSYEQYF	TGTGCCAGTAGTGTTACTAGCGGGAACTCCTACGAGCAGTACTTC
TRBV19	TRBJ2-1	TRBD1	NA	CASSIEGQGFSYNEQFF	TGTGCCAGTAGTATAGAGGGACAGGGGTTTTCCTACAATGAGCAGTTCTTC
TRBV11-1	TRBJ1-2	NA	NA	CASSLYQTVGGYTF	TGTGCCAGCAGCTTATACCAGACAGTCGGTGGCTACACCTTC
TRBV11-2	TRBJ1-1	NA	NA	CASSSQALNTEAFF	TGTGCCAGCAGCTCACAGGCGCTGAACACTGAAGCTTTCTTT
TRBV7-2	TRBJ2-7	TRBD1	few	CASSPQGPYEQYF	TGTGCCAGCAGCCCACAGGGGCCCTACGAGCAGTACTTC
TRBV5-1	TRBJ1-3	NA	NA	CASSLARTGNTIYF	TGCGCCAGCAGCTTGGCCAGGACTGGAAACACCATATATTTT
TRBV30	TRBJ2-3	TRBD1	once	CAWGTATSTDTQYF	TGTGCCTGGGGGACAGCAACTAGCACAGATACGCAGTATTTT
TRBV10-3	TRBJ2-1	TRBD2	NA	CAISEVKRGSYNEQFF	TGTGCCATCAGTGAGGTAAAGCGGGGCTCCTACAATGAGCAGTTCTTC
TRBV14	TRBJ2-5	NA	NA	CASSQGERGLYQETQYF	TGTGCCAGCAGCCAAGGTGAAAGGGGCTTGTACCAAGAGACCCAGTACTTC
TRBV30	TRBJ1-2	TRBD1	NA	CAWSATPGQGAFSYGYTF	TGTGCCTGGAGTGCAACACCGGGACAGGGGGCGTTTTCCTATGGCTACACCTTC
TRBV4-2	TRBJ1-2	TRBD1	NA	CASSQTKAPDRDGGYTF	TGTGCCAGCAGCCAAACCAAAGCACCAGACAGGGACGGAGGCTACACCTTC
TRBV28	TRBJ2-2	NA	NA	CASRATGNTGELFF	TGTGCCAGCAGAGCGACAGGGAACACCGGGGAGCTGTTTTTT
TRBV28	TRBJ1-2	NA	NA	CASSLAPRIYGYTF	TGTGCCAGCAGTTTAGCCCCGCGGATCTATGGCTACACCTTC
TRBV29-1	TRBJ2-2	TRBD2	NA	CSVEGTSGLASGGELFF	TGCAGCGTTGAGGGGACTAGCGGCCTTGCTAGTGGCGGGGAGCTGTTTTTT
TRBV28	TRBJ2-4	NA	NA	CASSPVREGSNIQYF	TGTGCCAGCAGTCCAGTAAGAGAGGGATCAAACATTCAGTACTTC
TRBV5-5	TRBJ1-1	NA	NA	CASSFSPQEFNTEAFF	TGTGCCAGCAGCTTTAGTCCGCAGGAATTTAACACTGAAGCTTTCTTT
TRBV7-2	TRBJ2-3	TRBD2	NA	CASSSGREKTDTQYF	TGTGCCAGCAGCTCAGGGCGGGAGAAAACAGATACGCAGTATTTT
TRBV5-6	TRBJ2-4	NA	NA	CASSWGHTLAKNIQYF	TGTGCCAGCAGCTGGGGGCACACTTTAGCCAAAAACATTCAGTACTTC
TRBV19	TRBJ2-7	TRBD2	NA	CASSITAGDLSEQYF	TGTGCCAGTAGTATCACAGCGGGAGACCTCAGCGAGCAGTACTTC